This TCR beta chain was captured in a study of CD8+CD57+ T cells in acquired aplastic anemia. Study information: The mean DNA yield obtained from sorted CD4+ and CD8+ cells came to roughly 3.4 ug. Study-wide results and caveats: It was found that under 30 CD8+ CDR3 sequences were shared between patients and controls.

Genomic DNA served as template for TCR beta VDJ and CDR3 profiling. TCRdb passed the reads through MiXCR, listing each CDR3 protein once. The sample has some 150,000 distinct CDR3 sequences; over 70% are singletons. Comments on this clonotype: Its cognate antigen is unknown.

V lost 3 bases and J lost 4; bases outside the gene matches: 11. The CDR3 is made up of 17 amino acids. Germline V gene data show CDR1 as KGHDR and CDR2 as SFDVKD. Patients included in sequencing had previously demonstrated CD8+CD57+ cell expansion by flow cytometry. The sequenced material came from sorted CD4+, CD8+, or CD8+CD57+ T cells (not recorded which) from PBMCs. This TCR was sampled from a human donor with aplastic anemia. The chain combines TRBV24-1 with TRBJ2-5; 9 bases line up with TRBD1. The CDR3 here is CATSDPLPGTGRETQYF. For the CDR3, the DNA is TGTGCCACCAGTGATCCCCTCCCCGGGACAGGGCGAGAGACCCAGTACTTC.